This entry lists 15 T cell receptor beta chains sequenced from one sample in a study of T cell responses to AZD1222 COVID-19 vaccine. Data came from immunoSEQ multiplex PCR; TCRdb stores just in-frame clones and leaves some out. The table lists 200,000 or so clones, approximately 93% of them singletons. The sample consisted of peripheral blood, taken 28 days after the second AZD1222 dose. These receptors originate from an adult who received the AZD1222 COVID-19 vaccine.

The genes are TRBV6-5 and TRBJ1-6, with D maybe TRBD1 (5 bases). From germline, CDR1 is MNHEY and CDR2 SVGAGI. The CDR3 runs to 14 residues. V dropped 9 bases and J dropped 8 bases, with 17 bases sitting between them. The CDR3 protein is CASAEEGSYSPLHF. CDR3 DNA sequence: TGTGCCAGTGCGGAGGAGGGGAGTTATTCACCCCTCCACTTT.

The chain links TRBV5-6 to TRBJ1-1, with D possibly TRBD1 on 5 matching bases. This CDR3 spans 15 amino acids. V was pared by 4 bases and J by 4 bases, with 17 bases between. Germline CDR1 is SGHDT and CDR2 is YYEEEE. DNA of the CDR3: TGTGCCAGCAGCCTGGGGGGACCCGGGGGCACTGAAGCTTTCTTT. This gives the protein CASSLGGPGGTEAFF.

This sequence joins TRBV7-3 and TRBJ2-3; perhaps TRBD2 as D (6 bases). The V gene's germline CDR1 is SGHTA and CDR2 FQGTGA. The CDR3 runs 16 residues. V gave up 4 bases and J gave up 0 bases, with 14 bases separating them. CDR3 nucleotide sequence: TGTGCCAGCAGCTCCACCTCCGGGACTAGCACAGATACGCAGTATTTT. Translation gives CASSSTSGTSTDTQYF.

The V and J genes are TRBV7-3 and TRBJ1-2, with D perhaps TRBD1 (6 bases). The V end lost 5 bases, the J end lost 7 bases, and 14 bases lay between the germline ends. The germline CDR1 and CDR2 sequences are SGHTA and FQGTGA. This CDR3 has 13 amino acids. The CDR3 nucleotides read TGTGCCAGCAGCCGGGGGCCAGGGTCTGGCTACACCTTC. Amino acids: CASSRGPGSGYTF.

V and J are TRBV6-6 and TRBJ1-5; a possible D gene is TRBD1 (5 bases). CDR3 size: 16 residues. Trimming removed 8 bases at V and 3 bases at J, with 20 bases between. Germline V gene sequence: CDR1 MNHNY, CDR2 SVGAGI (reference sequence). The CDR3 nucleotides are TGTGCCAGCGGTGGAGTAGGGGCAACCGACAATCAGCCCCAGCATTTT. Translating it yields CASGGVGATDNQPQHF.

The chain has TRBV2 and TRBJ2-5, with D hard to call. This CDR3 region has 14 residues. The V end was cut by 4 bases, the J end by 1 base, with 10 bases between. The germline V gene encodes CDR1 SNHLY and CDR2 FYNNEI. CDR3 sequence: CASSGRSTQETQYF. The CDR3, as DNA: TGTGCCAGCAGTGGTAGGTCCACCCAAGAGACCCAGTACTTC.

The chain links TRBV11-2 to TRBJ2-7, with D perhaps matching TRBD1 (5 bases). The CDR3 loop spans 15 amino acids. The V gene lost 1 base and the J gene lost 2 bases, with 12 bases spanning the gap. The germline CDR1 and CDR2 sequences are SGHAT and FQNNGV. This CDR3 reads CASSLVQGAAYEQYF. Written as DNA, the CDR3 is TGTGCCAGCAGCTTAGTTCAAGGGGCAGCCTACGAGCAGTACTTC.

V usage is TRBV7-9 and J usage is TRBJ1-5; D not resolved. V was pared by 5 bases and J by 3 bases, with 8 bases between. This CDR3 has 13 amino acids. The germline V gene encodes CDR1 SEHNR and CDR2 FQNEAQ (reference sequence). The CDR3 protein is CASSPAPNQPQHF. The DNA of the CDR3 is TGTGCCAGCAGCCCCGCCCCCAATCAGCCCCAGCATTTT.

The chain uses TRBV2 and TRBJ1-2; no definite D call. Trimming stripped 3 bases from V and 6 bases from J, with 11 bases between. This CDR3 spans 13 amino acids. Germline assignment: CDR1 SNHLY and CDR2 FYNNEI. In DNA, the CDR3 is TGTGCCAGCAGTGACACCCGGCTTGATGGCTACACCTTC. Its protein is CASSDTRLDGYTF.

V usage is TRBV6-5 and J usage is TRBJ2-1; D not certain. Trimming took off 7 bases at V and 0 bases at J, with 13 bases between the two ends. CDR3 length: 15 residues. The germline V gene has CDR1 MNHEY and CDR2 SVGAGI. The CDR3 region has the DNA TGTGCCAGCACTCGAGAGTTGGGCTCCTACAATGAGCAGTTCTTC. Translating it yields CASTRELGSYNEQFF.

The J gene is TRBJ1-3, the V gene TRBV29-1; D is perhaps TRBD1 (5 bases). CDR3 length: 14 residues. Germline V lookup: CDR1 SQVTM, CDR2 ANQGSEA. V lost 6 bases and J 0 bases, leaving 12 bases between the germline ends. CDR3 sequence: CSVGTVSSGNTIYF. Here the CDR3 DNA reads TGCAGCGTGGGGACGGTGAGCTCTGGAAACACCATATATTTT.

This clone was recorded only once. The chain carries TRBV7-2 and TRBJ1-5; 11 nucleotides match TRBD1. Per the germline V gene, CDR1 is SGHTA and CDR2 is FQGNSA. Trimming took 6 bases from V and 4 from J; bases not matched to a gene: 2. The CDR3 length is 14 residues. CDR3 protein: CASRRDRGNQPQHF. CDR3 coding DNA: TGTGCCAGCAGAAGGGACAGGGGGAATCAGCCCCAGCATTTT.

The chain's CDR3 is CASSAGDSLSGYTF. The DNA for the CDR3 is TGCGCCAGCAGCGCTGGGGACAGCCTGTCCGGCTACACCTTC. The chain couples TRBV5-1 to TRBJ1-2; 7 nucleotides match TRBD1. Germline V gene sequence: CDR1 SGHRS, CDR2 YFSETQ. The CDR3 extends over 14 amino acids. V dropped 4 bases and J dropped 8; count of bases not matched to a gene: 11.

The V call is TRBV5-1, the J call TRBJ2-1; D possibly corresponds to TRBD1 (6 bases). Germline CDR1 reads SGHRS; CDR2 reads YFSETQ. This CDR3 spans 13 amino acids. V lost 3 bases and J 7 bases, leaving 11 bases between the germline ends. CDR3 protein: CASSSAGVNEQFF. The CDR3 DNA reads as TGCGCCAGCAGCTCGGCAGGGGTTAATGAGCAGTTCTTC.

This rearrangement joins TRBV29-1 to TRBJ1-1, with TRBD1 as a possible D gene (5 bases). The CDR3 sequence is 13 residues long. Trimming removed 1 base at V and 10 bases at J, with 16 bases between. CDR1 and CDR2 (germline): SQVTM, ANQGSEA. The CDR3 reads CSVEGGFTRRAFF. The CDR3 bases are TGCAGCGTTGAAGGGGGGTTCACCCGCCGAGCTTTCTTT. The full variable domain, completed using reference TRBV29-1 and TRBJ1-1, is SAVISQKPSRDICQRGTSLTIQCQVDSQVTMMFWYRQQPGQSLTLIATANQGSEATYESGFVIDKFPISRPNLTFSTLTVSNMSPEDSSIYLCSVEGGFTRRAFFGQGTRLTVV.